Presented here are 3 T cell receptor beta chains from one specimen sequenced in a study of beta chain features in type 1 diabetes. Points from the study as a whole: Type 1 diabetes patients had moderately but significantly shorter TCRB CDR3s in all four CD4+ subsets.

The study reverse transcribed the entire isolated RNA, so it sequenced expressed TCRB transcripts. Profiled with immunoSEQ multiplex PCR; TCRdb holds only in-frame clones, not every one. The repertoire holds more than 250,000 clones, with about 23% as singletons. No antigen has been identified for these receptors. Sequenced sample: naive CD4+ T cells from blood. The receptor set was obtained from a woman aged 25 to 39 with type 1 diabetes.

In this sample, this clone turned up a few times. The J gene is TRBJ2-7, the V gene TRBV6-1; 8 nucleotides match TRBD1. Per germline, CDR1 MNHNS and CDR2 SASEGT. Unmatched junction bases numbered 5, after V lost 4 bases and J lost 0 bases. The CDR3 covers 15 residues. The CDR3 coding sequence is TGTGCCAGCAGTGCCGGACAGGGAATCTCCTACGAGCAGTACTTC. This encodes CASSAGQGISYEQYF.

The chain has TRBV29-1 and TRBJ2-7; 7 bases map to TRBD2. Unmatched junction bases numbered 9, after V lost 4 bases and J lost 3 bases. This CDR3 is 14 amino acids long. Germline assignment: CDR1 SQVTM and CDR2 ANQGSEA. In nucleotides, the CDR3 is TGCAGCGTTGGAGGCGGGAGCGGGAACTACGAGCAGTACTTC. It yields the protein CSVGGGSGNYEQYF.

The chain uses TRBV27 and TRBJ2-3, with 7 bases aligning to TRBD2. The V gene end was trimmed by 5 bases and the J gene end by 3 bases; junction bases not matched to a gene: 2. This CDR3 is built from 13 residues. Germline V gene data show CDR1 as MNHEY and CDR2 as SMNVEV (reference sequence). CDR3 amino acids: CASSRGVTDTQYF. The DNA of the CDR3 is TGTGCCAGCAGTCGGGGGGTGACAGATACGCAGTATTTT.